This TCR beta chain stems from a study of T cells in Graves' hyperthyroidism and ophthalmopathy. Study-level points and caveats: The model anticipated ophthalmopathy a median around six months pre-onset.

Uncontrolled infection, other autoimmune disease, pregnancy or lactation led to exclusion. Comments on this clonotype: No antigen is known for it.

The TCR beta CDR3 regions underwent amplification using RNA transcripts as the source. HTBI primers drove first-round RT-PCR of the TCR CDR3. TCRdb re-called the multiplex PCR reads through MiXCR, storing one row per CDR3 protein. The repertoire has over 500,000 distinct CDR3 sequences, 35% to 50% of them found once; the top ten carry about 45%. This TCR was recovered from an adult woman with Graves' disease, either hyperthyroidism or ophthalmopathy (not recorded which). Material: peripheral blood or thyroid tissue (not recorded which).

The CDR3: CASSFGAANQGPTNSGANVLTF. DNA of the CDR3: TGTGCCAGCAGCTTCGGCGCAGCTAATCAGGGCCCGACGAACTCTGGGGCCAACGTCCTGACTTTC. The V call is TRBV19, the J call TRBJ2-6, with D perhaps TRBD1 (5 bases). Germline CDR1 reads LNHDA; CDR2 reads SQIVND (reference sequence). This CDR3 is built from 22 residues. V was clipped by 9 bases and J by 0 bases, with 33 bases between them.